A selection of T cell receptor beta chains follows, all from one sample in a study of T cell repertoires in cytomegalovirus infection. TCRdb reprocessed the reads with MiXCR, giving one entry per CDR3 protein. The data hold roughly 230,000 distinct CDR3 sequences, with over 20% observed a single time. The material sequenced was CD8+ T cells from PBMCs. These TCRs come from a human donor in good health (CMV status not recorded). Some clones in this sample may be carry-over from other donors' samples. Both conserved end residues are part of each CDR3. A D gene is named only where the DNA matches it firmly. For some rows the clone size is stated as once, few or many, or as a class when expanded; others skip it.

j_gene	v_gene	d_gene	abundance	CDR3nt	CDR3aa
TRBJ2-3	TRBV4-1	TRBD2	NA	TGCGCCAGCAGCCAAGGGCTAGCGGGGAGCACAGATACGCAGTATTTT	CASSQGLAGSTDTQYF
TRBJ1-1	TRBV12-3/TRBV12-4	NA	few	TGTGCCAGCAGTTCTGAAGGGGCTGAAGGTGTTTTCGCTGAAGCTTTCTTT	CASSSEGAEGVFAEAFF
TRBJ1-2	TRBV25-1	NA	NA	TGTGCCAGCAGTGAATACGGGCAGGCGGGTGGCTACACCTTC	CASSEYGQAGGYTF
TRBJ1-1	TRBV27	NA	few	TGTGCCACCGGGTCCACGGACGGTTACACTGAAGCTTTCTTT	CATGSTDGYTEAFF
TRBJ2-7	TRBV11-2	NA	NA	TGTGCCAGCAGCTTAGAGGACGCTTCCTACGAGCAGTACTTC	CASSLEDASYEQYF
TRBJ2-7	TRBV15	TRBD1	once	TGTGCCACCAGCATCGACAGGGGCGGCTACGAGCAGTACTTC	CATSIDRGGYEQYF
TRBJ2-7	TRBV29-1	TRBD2	NA	TGCAGCGTTGGGGCTAGCGGTTACGAGCAGTACTTC	CSVGASGYEQYF
TRBJ1-1	TRBV19	NA	NA	TGTGCCAGTAGTACCTCAACGACTGAAGCTTTCTTT	CASSTSTTEAFF
TRBJ2-1	TRBV9	NA	NA	TGTGCCAGCAGCGTATCCCGTAGTTTTAACTACAATGAGCAGTTCTTC	CASSVSRSFNYNEQFF
TRBJ2-1	TRBV6-1	TRBD2	few	TGTGCCAGCAATCCGGCGGGGGGCCTCTCCTACAATGAGCAGTTCTTC	CASNPAGGLSYNEQFF
TRBJ1-2	TRBV13	TRBD1	NA	TGTGCCAGCAGCCACTCGACAGGGGGATTCGGCTATGGCTACACCTTC	CASSHSTGGFGYGYTF
TRBJ2-5	TRBV6-6	NA	NA	TGTGCCAGCACTCCCTTCCCAACTCCCCAAGAGACCCAGTACTTC	CASTPFPTPQETQYF
TRBJ1-5	TRBV6-2/TRBV6-3	TRBD1	few	TGTGCTAGCAGTTACACAGGGGCACCACAGCCCCAGCATTTT	CASSYTGAPQPQHF
TRBJ1-2	TRBV12-3/TRBV12-4	NA	many	TGTGCCAGCAGTTTTGGACTGGGGGGGGAAGGCTACACCTTC	CASSFGLGGEGYTF
TRBJ1-1	TRBV28	NA	NA	TGTGCCAGCAGTTTAACGGCGGAGAGCACTGAAGCTTTCTTT	CASSLTAESTEAFF
TRBJ2-3	TRBV20-1	NA	NA	TGCAGTGCCGACGACAGCACAGATACGCAGTATTTT	CSADDSTDTQYF
TRBJ2-1	TRBV19	NA	few	TGTGCCAGTAGTATAAAGGAAATTTGGATCGATGAGCAGTTCTTC	CASSIKEIWIDEQFF
TRBJ2-5	TRBV6-1	NA	few	TGTGCCAGCAGTGACGATTACCAAGAGACCCAGTACTTC	CASSDDYQETQYF
TRBJ2-3	TRBV12-3/TRBV12-4	NA	many	TGTGCCAGCAGCCTCGACGGTGGGGGATTCGATACGCAGTATTTT	CASSLDGGGFDTQYF
TRBJ1-1	TRBV6-5	TRBD1	many	TGTGCCAGCAGTTACCCCGGACAGGGGGCCCGAGCTTTCTTT	CASSYPGQGARAFF
TRBJ2-2	TRBV7-8	NA	few	TGTGCCAGCAGCTTCGAAATGGCCGGGGAGCTGTTTTTT	CASSFEMAGELFF
TRBJ2-5	TRBV5-6	NA	many	TGTGCCAGCAGCTTGGAATGGGCGACCCAGTACTTC	CASSLEWATQYF
TRBJ1-1	TRBV2	NA	few	TGTGCCAGCCCCGAGTGGAGAGCAGGGGAGGGGGACCATGAAGCTTTCTTT	CASPEWRAGEGDHEAFF
TRBJ1-2	TRBV3-1	NA	NA	TGTGCCAGCAGCCTCACGGACGGAGCCTTGGGGGGCTACACCTTC	CASSLTDGALGGYTF
TRBJ2-7	TRBV11-1	NA	few	TGTGCCAGCAGCCTCCGAGCGGATCCCTACGAGCAGTACTTC	CASSLRADPYEQYF
TRBJ1-2	TRBV2	TRBD1	NA	TGTGCCAGCAGTGAAGGTGGGGTCCGGGACAGTACCCGAAACACCTATGGCTACACCTTC	CASSEGGVRDSTRNTYGYTF
TRBJ2-5	TRBV7-2	NA	many	TGTGCCAGCAGCTTAGCTGGACAGACCATCCAAGAGACCCAGTACTTC	CASSLAGQTIQETQYF
TRBJ2-7	TRBV7-6	NA	many	TGTGCCAGCAGCTTAGAGGAGCATTCCGATGAGTACTTC	CASSLEEHSDEYF
TRBJ1-1	TRBV7-6	NA	NA	TGTGCCAGCAGCTACCCGGCAGGGATGAACACTGAAGCTTTCTTT	CASSYPAGMNTEAFF
TRBJ1-4	TRBV7-8	NA	NA	TGTGCCAGCAGCTCCTGGGTTTTAGGAGAAAAACTGTTTTTT	CASSSWVLGEKLFF
TRBJ2-3	TRBV7-8	TRBD1	many	TGTGCCAGCAGCCCGCCTTTGGCAGGGGGTGAAACAGATACGCAGTATTTT	CASSPPLAGGETDTQYF
TRBJ2-1	TRBV20-1	NA	NA	TGCAGTGCAAACACTAAACAGGGTTGGGGCCTCAATGAGCAGTTCTTC	CSANTKQGWGLNEQFF
TRBJ1-2	TRBV10-3	NA	NA	TGTGCCATCAGTGAGTCGGCAGACTATGGCTACACCTTC	CAISESADYGYTF
TRBJ2-7	TRBV4-1	TRBD2	few	TGCGCCAGCAGCCAAGGGGGACTAGCGGTAATCTACGAGCAGTACTTC	CASSQGGLAVIYEQYF
TRBJ2-5	TRBV28	TRBD1	few	TGTGCCAGCAGTTCCCTGGGGACAGGAATTTATCGCGGGTACTTC	CASSSLGTGIYRGYF
TRBJ2-6	TRBV10-3	TRBD1	NA	TGTGCCATCAGTGCAGGGACAGGGGATCTCTCTGGGGCCAACGTCCTGACTTTC	CAISAGTGDLSGANVLTF
TRBJ2-2	TRBV6-5	NA	NA	TGTGCCAGCACTGGGGCGAGCGGGGAGCTGTTTTTT	CASTGASGELFF
TRBJ2-4	TRBV28	TRBD1	NA	TGTGCCAGCAGTCCCGGGACAGAATACATTCAGTACTTC	CASSPGTEYIQYF
TRBJ2-6	TRBV2	NA	NA	TGTGCCAGCAGGGCAGGGGTCTCTGGGGCCAACGTCCTGACTTTC	CASRAGVSGANVLTF
TRBJ2-1	TRBV28	TRBD1	NA	TGTGCCAGCAGGCCTGAGACAGGGAGCTCCTACAATGAGCAGTTCTTC	CASRPETGSSYNEQFF
TRBJ1-1	TRBV7-9	NA	many	TGTGCCAGCAGCCTGGGAGGAGGTGAAGCTTTCTTT	CASSLGGGEAFF
TRBJ2-5	TRBV28	TRBD1	NA	TGTGCCAGCAGTTTTGAAGGGGGCATTCGTAATTACGAGACCCAGTACTTC	CASSFEGGIRNYETQYF
TRBJ2-1	TRBV5-5	TRBD2	NA	TGTGCCAGCAGTCCCATAGCGGGGGGGAATGAGCAGTTCTTC	CASSPIAGGNEQFF
TRBJ2-2	TRBV7-3	NA	NA	TGTGCCAGCAGCTTAATTGCAACGGGGACCGGGGAGCTGTTTTTT	CASSLIATGTGELFF
TRBJ1-2	TRBV10-3	NA	many	TGTGCCATCAGTGAGTCTCTAAATAACTATGGCTACACCTTC	CAISESLNNYGYTF
TRBJ2-7	TRBV7-6	NA	NA	TGTGCCAGCAGCTTAGTTTGGACAGACAGCTCCTACGAGCAGTACTTC	CASSLVWTDSSYEQYF
TRBJ2-2	TRBV24-1	NA	few	TGTGCCACCAGTCACGCCGGATCCACCGGGGAGCTGTTTTTT	CATSHAGSTGELFF
TRBJ2-1	TRBV28	NA	few	TGTGCCAGCAGTTTAGTTCAGGGGCCCCTCGGTGAGCAGTTCTTC	CASSLVQGPLGEQFF
TRBJ1-6	TRBV15	NA	NA	TGTGCCACCAGCGGCAGGGGAAATTCACCCCTCCACTTT	CATSGRGNSPLHF
TRBJ2-7	TRBV9	NA	few	TGTGCCAGCAGCCCCGGCCAAATCACCTACGAGCAGTACTTC	CASSPGQITYEQYF